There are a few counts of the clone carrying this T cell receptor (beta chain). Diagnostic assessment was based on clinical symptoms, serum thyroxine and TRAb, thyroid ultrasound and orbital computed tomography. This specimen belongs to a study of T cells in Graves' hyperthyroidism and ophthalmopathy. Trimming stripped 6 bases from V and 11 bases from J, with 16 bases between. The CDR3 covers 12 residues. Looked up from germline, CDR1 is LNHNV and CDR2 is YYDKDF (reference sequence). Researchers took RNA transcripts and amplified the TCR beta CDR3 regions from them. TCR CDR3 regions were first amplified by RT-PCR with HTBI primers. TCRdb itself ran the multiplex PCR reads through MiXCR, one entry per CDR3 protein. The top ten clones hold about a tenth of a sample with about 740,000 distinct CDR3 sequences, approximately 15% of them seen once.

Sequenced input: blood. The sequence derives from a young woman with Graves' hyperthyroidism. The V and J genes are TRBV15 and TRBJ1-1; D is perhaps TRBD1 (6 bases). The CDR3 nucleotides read TGTGCCACCAGAGGGGGGGGGGGCCAGGCTTTCTTT. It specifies CATRGGGGQAFF. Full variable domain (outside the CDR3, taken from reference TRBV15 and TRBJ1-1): DAMVIQNPRYQVTQFGKPVTLSCSQTLNHNVMYWYQQKSSQAPKLLFHYYDKDFNNEADTPDNFQSRRPNTSFCFLDIRSPGLGDTAMYLCATRGGGGQAFFGQGTRLTVV.